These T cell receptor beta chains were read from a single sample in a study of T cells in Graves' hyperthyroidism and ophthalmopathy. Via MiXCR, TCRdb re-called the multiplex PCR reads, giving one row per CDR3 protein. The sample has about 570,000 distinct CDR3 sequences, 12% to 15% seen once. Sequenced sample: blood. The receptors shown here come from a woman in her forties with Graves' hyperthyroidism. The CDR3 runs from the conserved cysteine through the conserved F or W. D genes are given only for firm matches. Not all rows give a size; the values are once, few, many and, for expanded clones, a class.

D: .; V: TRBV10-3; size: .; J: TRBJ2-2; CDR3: CAIKGGQTTTGELFF; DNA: TGTGCCATCAAGGGGGGACAGACCACCACCGGGGAGCTGTTTTTT
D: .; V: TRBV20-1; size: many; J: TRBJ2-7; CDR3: CSAAVLGRYEQYF; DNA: TGCAGTGCCGCAGTCCTAGGTAGATACGAGCAGTACTTC
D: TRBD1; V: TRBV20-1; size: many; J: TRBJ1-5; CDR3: CSARAPGQGLMGNQPQHF; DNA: TGCAGTGCTAGAGCCCCGGGACAGGGCTTAATGGGCAATCAGCCCCAGCATTTT
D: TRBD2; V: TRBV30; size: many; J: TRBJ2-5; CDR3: CAWSVAGGRETQYF; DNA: TGTGCCTGGAGTGTAGCGGGGGGCAGGGAGACCCAGTACTTC
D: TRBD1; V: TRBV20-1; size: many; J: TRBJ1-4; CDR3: CSAREGQGANEKLFF; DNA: TGCAGTGCTAGGGAGGGACAGGGCGCTAATGAAAAACTGTTTTTT
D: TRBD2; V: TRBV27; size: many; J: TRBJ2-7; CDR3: CASSKASGTYEQYF; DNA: TGTGCCAGCAGTAAAGCTAGCGGAACCTACGAGCAGTACTTC
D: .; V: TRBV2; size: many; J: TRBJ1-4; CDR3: CASSVPQVGVGEKLFF; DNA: TGTGCCAGCAGTGTCCCGCAGGTCGGGGTTGGTGAAAAACTGTTTTTT
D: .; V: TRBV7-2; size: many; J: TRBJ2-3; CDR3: CASSSWGLAPRSTDTQYF; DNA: TGTGCCAGCAGCTCCTGGGGGCTAGCGCCACGTAGCACAGATACGCAGTATTTT
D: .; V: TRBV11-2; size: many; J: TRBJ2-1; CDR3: CASRGFTSWIYNEQFF; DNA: TGTGCCAGCAGGGGCTTTACCTCTTGGATTTACAATGAGCAGTTCTTC
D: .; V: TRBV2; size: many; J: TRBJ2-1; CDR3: CASSANRLLYNEQFF; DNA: TGTGCCAGCAGTGCCAACAGGTTGTTGTACAATGAGCAGTTCTTC
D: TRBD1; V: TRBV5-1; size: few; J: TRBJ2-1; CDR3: CASSSEQGARDNEQFF; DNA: TGCGCCAGCAGTTCAGAGCAGGGGGCGAGGGACAATGAGCAGTTCTTC
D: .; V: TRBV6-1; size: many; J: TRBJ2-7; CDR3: CASSERINSYEQYF; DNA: TGTGCCAGCAGTGAAAGGATCAACTCCTACGAGCAGTACTTC
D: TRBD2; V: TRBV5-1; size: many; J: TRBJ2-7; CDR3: CASSLSSGAFYEQYF; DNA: TGCGCCAGCAGCTTGTCTAGCGGAGCCTTCTACGAGCAGTACTTC
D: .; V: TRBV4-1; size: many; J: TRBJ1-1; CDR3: CASSQEKRQGGTEAFF; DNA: TGCGCCAGCAGCCAAGAGAAGCGGCAGGGCGGCACTGAAGCTTTCTTT
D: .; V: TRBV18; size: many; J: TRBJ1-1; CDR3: CASSTGQAGTEAFF; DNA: TGTGCCAGCTCAACGGGGCAGGCAGGGACTGAAGCTTTCTTT
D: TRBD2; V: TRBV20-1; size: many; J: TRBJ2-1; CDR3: CSARDSAGTSAFSYNEQFF; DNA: TGCAGTGCTAGAGATTCCGCCGGGACTAGCGCATTCTCCTACAATGAGCAGTTCTTC
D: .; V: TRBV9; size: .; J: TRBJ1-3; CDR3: CASSAPGGAGNTIYF; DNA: TGTGCCAGCAGCGCCCCCGGAGGTGCTGGAAACACCATATATTTT
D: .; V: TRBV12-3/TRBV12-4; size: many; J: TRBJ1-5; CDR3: CASSSVYSNQPQHF; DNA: TGTGCCAGCAGTTCGGTGTATAGCAATCAGCCCCAGCATTTT
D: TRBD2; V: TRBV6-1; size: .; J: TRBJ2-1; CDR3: CASRTSGSPIGKQFF; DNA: TGTGCCAGCCGTACTAGCGGGAGCCCCATCGGTAAGCAGTTCTTC
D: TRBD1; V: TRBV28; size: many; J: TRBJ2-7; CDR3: CASRGTGSYEQYF; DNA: TGTGCCAGCAGAGGGACAGGGTCATACGAGCAGTACTTC
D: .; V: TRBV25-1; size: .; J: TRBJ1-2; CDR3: CASRQDVEQGGYTF; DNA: TGTGCCAGCAGACAGGACGTCGAACAGGGTGGCTACACCTTC
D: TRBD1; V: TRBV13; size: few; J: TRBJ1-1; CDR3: CASSRRDRARNTEAFF; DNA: TGTGCCAGCAGCAGAAGAGACAGGGCGAGGAACACTGAAGCTTTCTTT
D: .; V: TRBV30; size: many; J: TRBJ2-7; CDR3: CAWSVLGYEQYF; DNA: TGTGCCTGGAGTGTACTGGGGTACGAGCAGTACTTC
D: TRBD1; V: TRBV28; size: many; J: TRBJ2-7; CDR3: CASSTLGQGAAEQYF; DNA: TGTGCCAGCAGCACCTTGGGACAGGGGGCAGCCGAGCAGTACTTC
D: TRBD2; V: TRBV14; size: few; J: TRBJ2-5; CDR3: CASSQGPGLVGPLETQYF; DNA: TGTGCCAGCAGCCAAGGTCCGGGACTAGTCGGCCCCTTGGAGACCCAGTACTTC
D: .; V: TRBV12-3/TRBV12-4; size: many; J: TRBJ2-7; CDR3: CASSPRETYEQYF; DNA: TGTGCCAGCAGTCCCCGCGAGACCTACGAGCAGTACTTC
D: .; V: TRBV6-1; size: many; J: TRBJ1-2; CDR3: CASSEIGPRGYTF; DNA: TGTGCCAGCAGTGAAATCGGGCCCCGTGGCTACACCTTC
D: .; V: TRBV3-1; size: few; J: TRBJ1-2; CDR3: CASSQDPGRGGYTF; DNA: TGTGCCAGCAGCCAAGATCCGGGCCGCGGGGGCTACACCTTC